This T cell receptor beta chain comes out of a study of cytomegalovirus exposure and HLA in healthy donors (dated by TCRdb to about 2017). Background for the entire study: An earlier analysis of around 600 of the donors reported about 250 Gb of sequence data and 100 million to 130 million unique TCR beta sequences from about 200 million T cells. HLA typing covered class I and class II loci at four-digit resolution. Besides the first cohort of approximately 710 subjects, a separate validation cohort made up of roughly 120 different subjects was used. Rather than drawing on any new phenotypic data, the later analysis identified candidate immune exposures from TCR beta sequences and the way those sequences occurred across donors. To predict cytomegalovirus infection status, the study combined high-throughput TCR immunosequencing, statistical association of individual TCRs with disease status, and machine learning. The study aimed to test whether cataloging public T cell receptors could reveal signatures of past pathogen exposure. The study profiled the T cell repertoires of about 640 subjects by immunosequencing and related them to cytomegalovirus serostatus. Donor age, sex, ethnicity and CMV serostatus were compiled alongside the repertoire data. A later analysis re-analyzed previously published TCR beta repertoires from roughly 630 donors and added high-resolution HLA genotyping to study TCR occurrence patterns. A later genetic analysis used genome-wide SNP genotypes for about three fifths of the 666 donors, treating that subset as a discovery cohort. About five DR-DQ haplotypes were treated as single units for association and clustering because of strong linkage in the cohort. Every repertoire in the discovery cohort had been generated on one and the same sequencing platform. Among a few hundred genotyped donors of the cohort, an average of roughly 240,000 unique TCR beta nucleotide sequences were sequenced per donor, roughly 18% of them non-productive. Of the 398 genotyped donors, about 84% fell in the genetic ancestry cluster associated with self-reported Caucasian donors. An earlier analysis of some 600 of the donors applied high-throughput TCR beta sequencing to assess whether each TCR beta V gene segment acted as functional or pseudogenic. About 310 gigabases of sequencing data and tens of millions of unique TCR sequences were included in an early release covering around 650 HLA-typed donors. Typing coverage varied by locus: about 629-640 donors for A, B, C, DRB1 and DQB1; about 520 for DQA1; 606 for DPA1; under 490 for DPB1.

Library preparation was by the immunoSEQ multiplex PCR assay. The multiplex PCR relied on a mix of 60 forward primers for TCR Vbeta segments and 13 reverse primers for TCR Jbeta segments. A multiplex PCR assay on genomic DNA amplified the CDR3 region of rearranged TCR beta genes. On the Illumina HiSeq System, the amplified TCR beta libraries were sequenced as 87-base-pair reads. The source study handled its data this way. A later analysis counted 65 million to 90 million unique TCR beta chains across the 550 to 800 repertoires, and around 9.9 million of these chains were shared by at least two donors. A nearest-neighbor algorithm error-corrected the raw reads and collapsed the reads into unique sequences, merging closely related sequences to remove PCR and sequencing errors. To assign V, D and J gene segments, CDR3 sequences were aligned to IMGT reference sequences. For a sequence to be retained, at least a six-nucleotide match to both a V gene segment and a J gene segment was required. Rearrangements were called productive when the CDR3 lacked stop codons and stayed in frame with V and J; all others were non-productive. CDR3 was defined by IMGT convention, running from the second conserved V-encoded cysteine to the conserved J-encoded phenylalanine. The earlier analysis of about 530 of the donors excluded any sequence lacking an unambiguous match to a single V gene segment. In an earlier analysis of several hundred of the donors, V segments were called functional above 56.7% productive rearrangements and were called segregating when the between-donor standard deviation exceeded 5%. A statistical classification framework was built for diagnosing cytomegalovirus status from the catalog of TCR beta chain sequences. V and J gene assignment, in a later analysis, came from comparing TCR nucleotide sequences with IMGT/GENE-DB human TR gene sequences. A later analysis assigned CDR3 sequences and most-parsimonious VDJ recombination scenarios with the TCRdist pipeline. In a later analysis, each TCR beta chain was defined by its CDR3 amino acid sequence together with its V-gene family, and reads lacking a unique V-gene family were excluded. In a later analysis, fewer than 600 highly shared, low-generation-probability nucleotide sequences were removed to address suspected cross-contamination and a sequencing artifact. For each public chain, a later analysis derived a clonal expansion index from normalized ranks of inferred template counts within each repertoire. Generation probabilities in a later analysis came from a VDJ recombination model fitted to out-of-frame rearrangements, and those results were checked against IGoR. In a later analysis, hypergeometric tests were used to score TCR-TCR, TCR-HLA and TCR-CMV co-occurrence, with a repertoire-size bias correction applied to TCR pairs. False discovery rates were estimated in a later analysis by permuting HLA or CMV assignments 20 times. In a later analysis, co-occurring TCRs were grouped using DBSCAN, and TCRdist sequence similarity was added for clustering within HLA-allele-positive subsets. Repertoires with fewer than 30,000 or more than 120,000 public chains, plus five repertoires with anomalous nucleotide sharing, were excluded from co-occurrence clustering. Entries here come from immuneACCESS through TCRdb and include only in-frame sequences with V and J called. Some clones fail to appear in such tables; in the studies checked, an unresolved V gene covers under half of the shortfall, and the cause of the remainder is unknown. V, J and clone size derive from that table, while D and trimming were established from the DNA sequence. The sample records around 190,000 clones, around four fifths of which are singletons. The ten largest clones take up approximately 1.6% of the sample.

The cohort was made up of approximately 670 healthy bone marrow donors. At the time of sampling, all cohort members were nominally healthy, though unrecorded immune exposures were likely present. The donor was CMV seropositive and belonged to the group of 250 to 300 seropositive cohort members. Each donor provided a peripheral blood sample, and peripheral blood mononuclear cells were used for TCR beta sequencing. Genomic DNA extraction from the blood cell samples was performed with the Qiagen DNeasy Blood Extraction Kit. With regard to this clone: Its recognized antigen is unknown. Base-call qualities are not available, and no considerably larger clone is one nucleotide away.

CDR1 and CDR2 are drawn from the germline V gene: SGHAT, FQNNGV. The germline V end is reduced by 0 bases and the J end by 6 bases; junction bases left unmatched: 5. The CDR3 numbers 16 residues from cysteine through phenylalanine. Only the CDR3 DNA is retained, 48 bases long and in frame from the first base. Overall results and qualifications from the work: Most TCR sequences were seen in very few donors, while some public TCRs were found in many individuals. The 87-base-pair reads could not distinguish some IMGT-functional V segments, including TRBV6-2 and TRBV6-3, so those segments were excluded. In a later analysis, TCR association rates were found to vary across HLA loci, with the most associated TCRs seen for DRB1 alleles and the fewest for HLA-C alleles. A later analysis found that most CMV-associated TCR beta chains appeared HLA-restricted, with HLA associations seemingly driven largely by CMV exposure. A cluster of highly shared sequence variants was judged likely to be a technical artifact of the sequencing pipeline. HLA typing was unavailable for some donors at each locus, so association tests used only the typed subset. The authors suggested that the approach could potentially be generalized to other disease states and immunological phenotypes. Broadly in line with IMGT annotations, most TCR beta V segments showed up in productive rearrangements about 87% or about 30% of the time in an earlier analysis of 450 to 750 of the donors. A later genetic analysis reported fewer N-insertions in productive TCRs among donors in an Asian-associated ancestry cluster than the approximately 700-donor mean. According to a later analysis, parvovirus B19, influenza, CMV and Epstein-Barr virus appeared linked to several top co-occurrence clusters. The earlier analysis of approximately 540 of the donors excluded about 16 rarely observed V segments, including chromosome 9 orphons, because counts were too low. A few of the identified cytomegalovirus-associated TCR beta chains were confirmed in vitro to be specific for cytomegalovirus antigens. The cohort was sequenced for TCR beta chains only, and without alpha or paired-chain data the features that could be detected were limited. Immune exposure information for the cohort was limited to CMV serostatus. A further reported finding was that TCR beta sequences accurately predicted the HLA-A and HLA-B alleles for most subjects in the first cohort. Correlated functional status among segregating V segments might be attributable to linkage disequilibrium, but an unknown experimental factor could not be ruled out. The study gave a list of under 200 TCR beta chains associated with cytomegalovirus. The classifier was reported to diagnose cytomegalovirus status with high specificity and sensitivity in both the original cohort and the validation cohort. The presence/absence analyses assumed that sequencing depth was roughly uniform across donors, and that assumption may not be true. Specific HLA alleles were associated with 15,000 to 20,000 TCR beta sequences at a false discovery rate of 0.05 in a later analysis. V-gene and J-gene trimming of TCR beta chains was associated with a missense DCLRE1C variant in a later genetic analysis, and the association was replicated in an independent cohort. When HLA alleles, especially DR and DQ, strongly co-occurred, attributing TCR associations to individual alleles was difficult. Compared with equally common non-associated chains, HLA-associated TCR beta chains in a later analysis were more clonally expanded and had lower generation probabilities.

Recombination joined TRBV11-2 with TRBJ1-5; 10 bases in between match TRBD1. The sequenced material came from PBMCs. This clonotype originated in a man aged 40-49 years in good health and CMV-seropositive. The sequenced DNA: TGTGCCAGCAGCTTAGACCTGACAGGGGGCGGTCAGCCCCAGCATTTT. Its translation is CASSLDLTGGGQPQHF.